This T cell receptor beta chain was recovered during a study of cytomegalovirus exposure and HLA in healthy donors. The PCR was carried out with 60 Vbeta primers and 13 Jbeta primers. Only in-frame clones appear in the TCRdb table, and some are missing; sequencing was by immunoSEQ multiplex PCR. Of 85,000 to 130,000 clones detected, 70% to 80% appear once; the ten largest clones hold about 4.4%. The CDR3 extends over 13 amino acids. The germline V gene encodes CDR1 MNHEY and CDR2 SMNVEV (reference sequence). Trimming stripped 8 bases from V and 1 base from J, with 8 bases between. The sequenced material came from PBMCs. The clonotype was recovered from a woman aged 18-29 years in good health and CMV-seropositive. This chain joins TRBV27 and TRBJ2-2; TRBD2 might be the D (5 bases). The CDR3 loop is CASRSGNTGELFF. CDR3 DNA: TGTGCCAGCCGGAGCGGGAACACCGGGGAGCTGTTTTTT.